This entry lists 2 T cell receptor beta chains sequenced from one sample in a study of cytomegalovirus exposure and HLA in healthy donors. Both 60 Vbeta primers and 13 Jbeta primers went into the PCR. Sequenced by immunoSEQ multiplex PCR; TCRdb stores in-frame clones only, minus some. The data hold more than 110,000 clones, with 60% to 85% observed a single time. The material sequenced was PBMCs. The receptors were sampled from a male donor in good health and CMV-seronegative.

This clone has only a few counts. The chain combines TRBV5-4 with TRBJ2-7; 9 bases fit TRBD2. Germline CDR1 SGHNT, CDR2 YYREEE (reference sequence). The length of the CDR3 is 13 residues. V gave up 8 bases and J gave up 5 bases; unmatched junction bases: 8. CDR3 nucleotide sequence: TGTGCCAGTTTTGGACCTAGCGGGGACGAGCAGTACTTC. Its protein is CASFGPSGDEQYF.

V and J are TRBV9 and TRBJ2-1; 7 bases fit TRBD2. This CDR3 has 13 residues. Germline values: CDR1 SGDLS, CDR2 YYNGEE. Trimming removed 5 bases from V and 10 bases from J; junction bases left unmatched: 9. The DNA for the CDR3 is TGTGCCAGCAGGCCTACTAGCGTTAGGGAGCAGTTCTTC. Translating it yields CASRPTSVREQFF. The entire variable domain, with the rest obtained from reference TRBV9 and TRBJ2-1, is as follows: DSGVTQTPKHLITATGQRVTLRCSPRSGDLSVYWYQQSLDQGLQFLIQYYNGEERAKGNILERFSAQQFPDLHSELNLSSLELGDSALYFCASRPTSVREQFFGPGTRLTVL.